Given below is one T cell receptor (beta chain) in context. Antigen: not known. This record belongs to a study of T cell responses to AZD1222 COVID-19 vaccine. General study results and limits: White British donors predominated, females outnumbered males, and clonal diversity was possibly underestimated. With dominance at 160-218 and 743-854, vaccine-associated CD4 TCRs spanned spike. Vaccination with two AZD1222 doses was followed by a rise in Spike-specific TCR breadth and depth.

Generated by immunoSEQ multiplex PCR, the TCRdb table keeps only in-frame clones and is missing some. The sample comprises approximately 76,000 clones, around nine tenths of which are singletons, and less than 5.5% rests with the top ten. This material consisted of peripheral blood, taken on day 0 of MenACWY control vaccination. The origin of this receptor is an adult in good health.

For the CDR3, the DNA is TGTGCCAGCAGCTCTATACTGGAAACTGAAGCTTTCTTT. It specifies CASSSILETEAFF. This chain joins TRBV11-2 and TRBJ1-1, with no clear D. The V and J ends lost 4 bases and 5 bases respectively, with 11 bases between them. Germline lookup yields CDR1 SGHAT and CDR2 FQNNGV. This CDR3 comprises 13 residues.